A single sample is the source of the 5 T cell receptor beta chains below, sequenced in a study of CD4 T cell repertoires in COVID-19. The table came from immunoSEQ multiplex PCR; TCRdb's copy has only in-frame clones and leaves some out. The table has more than 65,000 clones, about four fifths seen once. Sequences were derived from CD4+ T cells from peripheral blood, sampled after recovery from COVID-19. These receptors were collected from a human donor who had COVID-19.

This rearrangement joins TRBV7-8 to TRBJ1-6, with D maybe TRBD1 (5 bases). In germline, CDR1 is SGHVS, CDR2 FQNEAQ. This CDR3 is built from 14 residues. V was cut by 0 bases and J by 10 bases, with 10 bases left in between. The CDR3 DNA reads TGTGCCAGCAGCTTAGCAGGGGAGCGATCACCCCTCCACTTT. Its protein product is CASSLAGERSPLHF.

V gene TRBV7-6 combines with J gene TRBJ2-7; a weak D match, TRBD2 (6 bases). CDR1 and CDR2 (germline): SGHVS, FNYEAQ. V lost 1 base to trimming and J lost 5 bases, with 15 bases between them. The CDR3 length is 15 residues. CDR3 sequence: CASSLDAGRLNEQYF. For the CDR3, the DNA is TGTGCCAGCAGCTTAGATGCCGGGAGACTCAACGAGCAGTACTTC.

The chain employs TRBV5-4 and TRBJ2-3; a possible D gene is TRBD1 (5 bases). CDR3 size: 14 residues. V shed 4 bases and J shed 0 bases, with 9 bases lying between them. The germline V gene has CDR1 SGHNT and CDR2 YYREEE (reference sequence). CDR3 DNA: TGTGCCAGCAGCATCGGACACAGCACAGATACGCAGTATTTT. This codes for CASSIGHSTDTQYF.

This chain links TRBV2 with TRBJ1-2, with D uncertain. The CDR3 spans 17 residues. Between the trimmed V and J ends, which lost 3 bases and 7 bases, there was a span of 24 bases. Germline V gives CDR1 SNHLY, CDR2 FYNNEI. CDR3 in amino acids: CASSDNLLLGFTRGYTF. The DNA for the CDR3 is TGTGCCAGCAGTGATAACCTCTTGTTAGGGTTTACACGTGGCTACACCTTC.

This clone appeared once. This rearrangement joins TRBV12-5 to TRBJ2-3; maybe TRBD1 (6 bases). Germline V gives CDR1 LGHNT, CDR2 FRNRAP. Trimming removed 4 bases at V and 7 bases at J, with 9 bases between. The CDR3 runs 12 residues. The CDR3 DNA follows: TGTGCTAGTGGTTCCGGGACAAATACGCAGTATTTT. This codes for CASGSGTNTQYF.